This T cell receptor beta chain is from a study of regulatory T cells in long-lasting Graves disease. Study findings and constraints: The researchers studied only peripheral blood, not thyroid tissue. Clonotypes that were public and shared totalled some 2,900 in persistent patients versus 966 in new patients.

Time point indicated: newly diagnosed GD, antithyroid drugs for less than 3 months. The TCR library was made from RNA extracted from PBMCs. Per germline, CDR1 MDHEN and CDR2 SYDVKM. V was pared by 3 bases and J by 5 bases, with 8 bases of the junction left unmatched. The CDR3 length is 16 residues. Arm-PCR of CDR3 regions and iRepertoire HTBI primers were the basis on which TCR beta libraries were built. TCRdb reprocessed the multiplex PCR reads via MiXCR and lists one record per CDR3 protein. The table includes a few hundred thousand distinct CDR3 sequences, over 20% detected once. Concerning this clonotype: Its target is unknown.

The TCR was taken from a female donor with Graves disease. This sequence joins TRBV28 and TRBJ2-1; 9 bases are a match to TRBD2. Here the sequenced sample was peripheral blood mononuclear cells (PBMCs), taken at new diagnosis, from a patient treated with antithyroid drugs. The CDR3 sequence: CASSFSGLAGNNEQFF. As DNA, the CDR3 is TGTGCCAGCAGTTTTAGTGGGCTAGCGGGGAACAATGAGCAGTTCTTC.